Below, 5 T cell receptor beta chains from the same sample are listed, as sequenced in a study of graft-versus-host responses after intestinal transplantation. TCRdb's copy holds only in-frame clones and misses some; the assay was immunoSEQ multiplex PCR. The sample records 15,000 to 20,000 clones, 35% to 40% being singletons. The sequencing here drew on alloreactive CD4+ T cells from a mixed lymphocyte reaction culture, taken before transplantation. The subset denotes: CFSE-low proliferating T cells sorted from roughly 6-day pre-transplant mixed lymphocyte reaction (GvH or HvG direction). The origin of the receptors is a human patient who was an organ donor for intestinal transplantation.

By frequency in the sample, this clone is medium-sized. The chain uses TRBV27 and TRBJ1-4; 8 positions match TRBD1. Trimming at V came to 2 bases and at J to 7 bases, leaving 3 bases not matched to a gene. Germline CDR1 and CDR2: MNHEY and SMNVEV (reference sequence). This CDR3 contains 14 residues. The CDR3 reads CASSLQGAGEKLFF. CDR3 nucleotide sequence: TGTGCCAGCAGTTTACAGGGGGCGGGTGAAAAACTGTTTTTT. Supplemented by reference TRBV27 and TRBJ1-4, the full variable domain reads EAQVTQNPRYLITVTGKKLTVTCSQNMNHEYMSWYRQDPGLGLRQIYYSMNVEVTDKGDVPEGYKVSRKEKRNFPLILESPSPNQTSLYFCASSLQGAGEKLFFGSGTQLSVL.

V usage is TRBV6-5 and J usage is TRBJ1-4, with a possible D match to TRBD1 (5 bases). The V and J ends lost 5 bases and 7 bases respectively, with 14 bases between them. This CDR3 spans 14 amino acids. Per the germline V gene, CDR1 is MNHEY and CDR2 is SVGAGI. CDR3 loop: CASSPRGSPEKLFF. The DNA of the CDR3 is TGTGCCAGCAGTCCGAGGGGTTCCCCTGAAAAACTGTTTTTT.

This clone showed up just a few times. V gene TRBV7-2 combines with J gene TRBJ2-7; a weak D match, TRBD2 (5 bases). The V gene's germline CDR1 is SGHTA and CDR2 FQGNSA. The germline V and J ends were trimmed by 5 bases and 2 bases, with 13 bases remaining between them. This CDR3 region has 14 residues. The CDR3 loop reads CASSLRPSPYEQYF. The CDR3 DNA is TGTGCCAGCAGCCTAAGGCCTAGCCCCTACGAGCAGTACTTC.

This clone came up a few times. The chain recombines TRBV18 with TRBJ1-4; D gene ambiguous. This CDR3 spans 14 amino acids. V shed 6 bases and J shed 0 bases, with 8 bases lying between them. Germline assignment: CDR1 KGHSH and CDR2 LQKENI. The CDR3 DNA reads TGTGCCAGCTCGCCTCAGGCAACTAATGAAAAACTGTTTTTT. Translation gives CASSPQATNEKLFF.

A few counts support this clone. V gene TRBV2 combines with J gene TRBJ2-7; 7 bases are a match to TRBD1. The CDR3 covers 13 residues. J lost 2 bases, V lost 7 bases, and 5 bases had no gene match. Germline CDR1 is SNHLY and CDR2 is FYNNEI. The chain's CDR3 is CASMTDRPYEQYF. The CDR3 DNA reads as TGTGCCAGCATGACGGACAGGCCCTACGAGCAGTACTTC.